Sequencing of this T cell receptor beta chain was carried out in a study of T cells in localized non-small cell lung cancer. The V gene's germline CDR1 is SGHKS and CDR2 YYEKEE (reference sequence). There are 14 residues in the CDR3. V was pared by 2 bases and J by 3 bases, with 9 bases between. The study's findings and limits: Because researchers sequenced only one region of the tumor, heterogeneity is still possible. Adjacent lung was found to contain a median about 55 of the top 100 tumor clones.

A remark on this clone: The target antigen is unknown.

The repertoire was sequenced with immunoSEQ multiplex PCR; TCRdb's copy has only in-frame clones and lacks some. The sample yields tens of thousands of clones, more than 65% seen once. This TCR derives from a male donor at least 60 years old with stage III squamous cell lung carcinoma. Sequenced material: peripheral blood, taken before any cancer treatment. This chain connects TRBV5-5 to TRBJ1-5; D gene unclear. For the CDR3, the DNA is TGTGCCAGCAGCTTAGACTGGGACAATCAGCCCCAGCATTTT. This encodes CASSLDWDNQPQHF.